This T cell receptor (beta chain) originates from a study of low-dose radiotherapy and immunotherapy resistance in tumors. Study details: It was 1 Gy per fraction every two weeks that Cohort 2 received, adding up to 13 Gy over 26 weeks. Daily intake of oral aspirin 300 mg by patients lasted four cycles and began on cycle 1 day 1.

The sample's time point: after trial treatment. Treatment: LDRT plus nivolumab, ipilimumab, low-dose cyclophosphamide and aspirin (RACIN trial). Germline values: CDR1 LGHNA, CDR2 YSLEER. This CDR3 is 18 amino acids long. Trimming cost V 0 bases and J 5 bases, with 22 bases left between them. Gene-specific TRAV and TRBV primers were used for first-strand cDNA, covering alpha and beta chains. TCR amplification involved approximately 20 PCR cycles with a constant-region primer and V-primer adapter. One entry per CDR3 protein results from TCRdb running MiXCR on the reads. The table includes approximately 91,000 distinct CDR3 sequences, under 25% detected once. This clonotype was counted a single time.

The receptor comes from a female donor with ovarian cancer. V is TRBV4-3 and J is TRBJ1-2; possible D gene TRBD1, 6 bases. The sequences come from PBMCs, collected after low-dose radiotherapy plus immunotherapy. CDR3 in amino acids: CASSQDRGGRDVVYGYTF. DNA of the CDR3: TGCGCCAGCAGCCAAGATAGGGGGGGCAGGGACGTGGTTTATGGCTACACCTTC.